Listed here is a single T cell receptor beta chain. This sample was included in a study of blood T cell repertoires in COVID-19. The wider study: Some COVID-19 samples were acute and others convalescent; all came from the United States, Italy and Spain. From T cells, B-cell-depleted T cells, or PBMCs came the material, which was cDNA or gDNA.

Per the original data handling: Amplified reference gene primers provided the basis for estimating nucleated cell counts. Assay: immunoSEQ multiplex PCR; the TCRdb copy retains only in-frame clones and omits some. That table furnishes V, J and clone size, whereas the DNA furnished D and trimming. This sample has 110,000 or so clones, with around 89% found just once. The germline V and J ends were trimmed by 5 bases and 4 bases, with 17 bases remaining between them. The CDR3 runs 15 residues. Germline V gives CDR1 SGHTA, CDR2 FQGTGA. The chain has TRBV7-3 and TRBJ1-1; D may be TRBD1 (5 bases). The sequence derives from a man aged 65-85 years with active or convalescent COVID-19. Sequencing was done on a sample of peripheral blood. This chain's CDR3 is CASSPSPGVGTEAFF. Here the CDR3 DNA reads TGTGCCAGCAGCCCATCCCCGGGGGTTGGCACTGAAGCTTTCTTT. Based on the CDR3 plus reference TRBV7-3 and TRBJ1-1, the full variable domain is GAGVSQTPSNKVTEKGKYVELRCDPISGHTALYWYRQSLGQGPEFLIYFQGTGAADDSGLPNDRFFAVRPEGSVSTLKIQRTERGDSAVYLCASSPSPGVGTEAFFGQGTRLTVV.